The clone carrying this T cell receptor (beta chain) was seen only a few times. What it binds is unknown. The data are from a study of beta chain features in type 1 diabetes. Study overall: Examination covered under 120 million sorted cells spanning all samples. Study findings and constraints: For cells with high TCR expression, cDNA sequencing could yield over-representation. PCR might favor shorter templates, equally in patients and controls.

Via CD45RO/CCR7/CD25/CD127/CD95/CD27, cells of the CD4+ naive, central memory, regulatory and stem cell-like memory subsets were sorted. The CDR3 totals 14 residues. J lost 9 bases, V lost 5 bases, and 11 bases had no gene match. Germline CDR1 KGHSH, CDR2 LQKENI. The authors reverse transcribed all of the isolated RNA, so sequencing captured expressed TCRB transcripts. This table comes from immunoSEQ multiplex PCR, and its TCRdb copy is limited to in-frame clones, with some not included. Of 900,000 or so clones in the sample, around a sixth were seen once. The chain has TRBV18 and TRBJ2-7, with TRBD1 matching 9 bases. The sequencing sample was made of naive CD4+ T cells from blood. The TCR comes from a woman aged 18-30 years in good health. CDR3 bases: TGTGCCAGCTCATCGGGACAGGGTAGAGCCGTGCAGTACTTC. Translating it yields CASSSGQGRAVQYF.